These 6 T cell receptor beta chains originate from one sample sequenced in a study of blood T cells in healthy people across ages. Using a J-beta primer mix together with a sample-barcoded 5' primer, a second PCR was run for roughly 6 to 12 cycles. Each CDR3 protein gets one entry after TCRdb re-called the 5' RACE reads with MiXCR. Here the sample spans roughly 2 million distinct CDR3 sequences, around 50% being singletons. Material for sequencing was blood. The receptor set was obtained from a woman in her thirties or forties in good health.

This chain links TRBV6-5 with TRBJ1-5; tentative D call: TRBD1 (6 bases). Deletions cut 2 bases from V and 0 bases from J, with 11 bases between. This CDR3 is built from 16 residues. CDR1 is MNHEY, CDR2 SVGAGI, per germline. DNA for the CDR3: TGTGCCAGCAGTTACGGGGGACAAAATAGCAATCAGCCCCAGCATTTT. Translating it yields CASSYGGQNSNQPQHF.

The CDR3 nucleotides are TGTGCCACTCCCCTCCGAGCAGCGAACACTGAAGCTTTCTTT. Translation gives CATPLRAANTEAFF. This sequence joins TRBV13 and TRBJ1-1; D gene uncertain. There are 14 residues in the CDR3. V lost 10 bases to trimming and J lost 1 base, with 16 bases between them. Germline CDR1 PRHDT, CDR2 FYEKMQ (reference sequence).

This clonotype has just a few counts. The chain's CDR3 is CSARVDWGSETQYF. CDR3 DNA sequence: TGCAGTGCTAGAGTTGATTGGGGATCGGAGACCCAGTACTTC. The chain combines TRBV20-1 with TRBJ2-5; D is undetermined. The CDR3 contains 14 residues. CDR1 is DFQATT, CDR2 SNEGSKA, per germline (reference sequence). V lost 1 base and J lost 5, with 14 bases in between.

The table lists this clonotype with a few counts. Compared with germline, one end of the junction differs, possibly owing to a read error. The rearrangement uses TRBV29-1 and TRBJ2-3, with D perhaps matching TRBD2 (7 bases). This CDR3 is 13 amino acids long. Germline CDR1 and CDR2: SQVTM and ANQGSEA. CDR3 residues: CSVKEGGTDTQYF. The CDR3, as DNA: TGCAGCGTTAAAGAGGGGGGGACAGATACGCAGTATTTT.

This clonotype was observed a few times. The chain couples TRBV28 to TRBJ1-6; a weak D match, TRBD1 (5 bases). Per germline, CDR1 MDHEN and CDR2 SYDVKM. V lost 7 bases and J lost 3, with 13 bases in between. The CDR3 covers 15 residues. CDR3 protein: CASTTTDYYNSPLHF. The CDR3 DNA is TGTGCCAGCACCACGACAGATTACTATAATTCACCCCTCCACTTT. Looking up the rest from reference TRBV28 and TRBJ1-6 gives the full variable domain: DVKVTQSSRYLVKRTGEKVFLECVQDMDHENMFWYRQDPGLGLRLIYFSYDVKMKEKGDIPEGYSVSREKKERFSLILESASTNQTSMYLCASTTTDYYNSPLHFGNGTRLTVT.

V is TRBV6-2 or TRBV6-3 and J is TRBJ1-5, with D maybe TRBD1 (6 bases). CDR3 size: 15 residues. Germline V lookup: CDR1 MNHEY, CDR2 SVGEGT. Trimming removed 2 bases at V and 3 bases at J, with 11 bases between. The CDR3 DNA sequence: TGTGCCAGCAGTTACCCGACAGGAGTCAATCAGCCCCAGCATTTT. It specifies CASSYPTGVNQPQHF.